This entry lists 29 T cell receptor beta chains sequenced from one sample in a study of cytomegalovirus exposure and HLA in healthy donors. With 60 Vbeta and 13 Jbeta primers, the PCR was carried out. The assay was immunoSEQ multiplex PCR, and TCRdb's table has in-frame clones only and misses some. The repertoire holds a few hundred thousand clones, with more than 60% as singletons. The sequencing input was PBMCs. All receptors derive from a man between 35 and 55 years old in good health and CMV-seronegative.

This clone was counted between two and nine times. The chain joins TRBV5-1 to TRBJ2-3; D unclear. Trimming took off 5 bases at V and 6 bases at J, with 16 bases between the two ends. Germline V lookup: CDR1 SGHRS, CDR2 YFSETQ. The CDR3 length is 14 residues. CDR3 region: CASRMELLLDTQYF. In DNA form, the CDR3 reads TGCGCCAGCAGAATGGAGCTTCTCTTGGATACGCAGTATTTT.

This chain links TRBV12-2 with TRBJ1-5; the D segment call TRBD1 is taken from the table without a DNA check. TRBV12-2 is noted as a pseudogene. The CDR3 contains 18 residues. CDR3: CASRPWTGGSVNIQPQHF. CDR3 nucleotides: TGTGCAAGTCGTCCTTGGACAGGGGGAAGTGTCAACATTCAGCCCCAGCATTTT.

The genes are TRBV28 and TRBJ1-2; TRBD1 matches at 9 bases. The CDR3 is 13 amino acids. Losses at the gene ends were 5 bases for V and 5 bases for J; bases not matched to a gene: 3. Germline lookup yields CDR1 MDHEN and CDR2 SYDVKM. CDR3 in amino acids: CASSPDRGYGYTF. The CDR3 region has the DNA TGTGCCAGCAGTCCGGACAGGGGATATGGCTACACCTTC.

There are a few counts of this clone. V is TRBV14 and J is TRBJ1-4; unclear D gene. Germline V gene data show CDR1 as SGHDN and CDR2 as FVKESK. The ends were cut back, 4 bases at V and 0 bases at J, with 15 bases in the middle. The CDR3 length is 17 residues. CDR3 coding DNA: TGTGCCAGCAGCCGCTTCTCGTACAGCTCAACTAATGAAAAACTGTTTTTT. Translated, it gives CASSRFSYSSTNEKLFF.

This clone occurred a few times. The V and J genes are TRBV13 and TRBJ1-1, with unresolved D. From germline, CDR1 is PRHDT and CDR2 FYEKMQ (reference sequence). Trimming took off 10 bases at V and 5 bases at J, with 8 bases between the two ends. The CDR3 consists of 10 residues. The CDR3 DNA sequence: TGTGCCACCCGGGAGACTGAAGCTTTCTTT. Its translation: CATRETEAFF. The full variable domain, in which reference TRBV13 and TRBJ1-1 provide the parts outside the CDR3, is AAGVIQSPRHLIKEKRETATLKCYPIPRHDTVYWYQQGPGQDPQFLISFYEKMQSDKGSIPDRFSAQQFSDYHSELNMSSLELGDSALYFCATRETEAFFGQGTRLTVV.

The chain carries TRBV6-1 and TRBJ2-1; no clear D. V lost 2 bases and J 4 bases, leaving 3 bases between the germline ends. CDR3 size: 12 residues. Germline-derived CDR1 and CDR2 are MNHNS and SASEGT. The CDR3 spells CASSERYNEQFF. In DNA form, the CDR3 reads TGTGCCAGCAGTGAACGGTACAATGAGCAGTTCTTC.

The genes are TRBV30 and TRBJ2-1, with a possible D match to TRBD2 (5 bases). CDR3 size: 12 residues. Germline lookup yields CDR1 GTSNPN and CDR2 SVGIG (reference sequence). Trimming removed 0 bases from V and 10 bases from J, with 10 bases in between. The CDR3 nucleotides read TGTGCCTGGAGTGTAAGCGGAGGCGAGCAGTTCTTC. Translation: CAWSVSGGEQFF.

The chain links TRBV5-6 to TRBJ1-5; D gene ambiguous. Germline CDR1 reads SGHDT; CDR2 reads YYEEEE. The ends were cut back, 4 bases at V and 0 bases at J, with 20 bases in the middle. The CDR3 is 18 amino acids. CDR3 protein: CASSPYGGLPNSNQPQHF. Written as DNA, the CDR3 is TGTGCCAGCAGCCCTTATGGAGGGTTACCTAATAGCAATCAGCCCCAGCATTTT.

The gene calls are TRBV4-1 and TRBJ2-5, with D possibly matching TRBD1 (5 bases). Germline-derived CDR1 and CDR2 are MGHRA and YSYEKL. V lost 0 bases and J lost 3, with 8 bases in between. The CDR3 consists of 14 residues. CDR3 coding DNA: TGCGCCAGCAGCCAAGAATCCAGGGAAGAGACCCAGTACTTC. It codes for CASSQESREETQYF.

This rearrangement joins TRBV19 to TRBJ2-7, with TRBD1 identical over 8 bases. Germline values: CDR1 LNHDA, CDR2 SQIVND (reference sequence). This CDR3 has 14 amino acids. V trimming: 7 bases; J trimming: 4 bases; junction bases outside the gene matches: 9. The CDR3 loop reads CASTPGQGRYEQYF. The CDR3 DNA sequence: TGTGCCAGTACCCCAGGACAGGGCCGATACGAGCAGTACTTC.

This clone was picked up a small number of times. This chain links TRBV5-6 with TRBJ2-5, with 7 positions matching TRBD1. After removal of 4 bases from V and 6 bases from J, the junction contained 9 bases not matched to a gene. The CDR3 length is 14 residues. The V gene's germline CDR1 is SGHDT and CDR2 YYEEEE. As DNA, the CDR3 is TGTGCCAGCAGCGCCCCGACAGGGCGGAAGACCCAGTACTTC. The encoded protein is CASSAPTGRKTQYF.

This chain uses TRBV6-6 with TRBJ2-1, with 8 bases fitting TRBD1. CDR1 MNHNY and CDR2 SVGAGI come from the germline V gene (reference sequence). The CDR3 has 15 residues. V lost 2 bases to trimming and J lost 6 bases; unmatched junction nucleotides: 6. CDR3 sequence: CASSYGQGLGNEQFF. CDR3 nucleotides: TGTGCCAGCAGTTACGGACAGGGTTTAGGCAATGAGCAGTTCTTC.

The J gene is TRBJ1-1, the V gene TRBV5-8, with TRBD1 matching over 8 bases. The CDR3 is 17 residues long. The trim removed 5 bases at V and 1 base at J, leaving 13 bases unmatched. Germline V gives CDR1 SGHTS, CDR2 YDEGEE. CDR3 nucleotides: TGTGCCAGCAGGTTCGACAGGGGTGGTCTTGGGAACACTGAAGCTTTCTTT. Protein sequence: CASRFDRGGLGNTEAFF.

CDR3 sequence (DNA): TGTGCCAGCAGCTTAAGTAGACTAGCGGCTGGCACAGATACGCAGTATTTT. Translating it yields CASSLSRLAAGTDTQYF. The gene calls are TRBV11-2 and TRBJ2-3, with 9 positions matching TRBD2. V gave up 2 bases and J gave up 1 base; unmatched junction bases: 7. The CDR3 is 17 residues long. CDR1 is SGHAT and CDR2 is FQNNGV in the germline V gene.

The V and J genes are TRBV7-2 and TRBJ1-1; D is unclear. Germline V gives CDR1 SGHTA, CDR2 FQGNSA. Between the trimmed V and J ends, which lost 5 bases and 0 bases, there was a span of 10 bases. The CDR3 sequence is 14 residues long. Written as DNA, the CDR3 is TGTGCCAGCAGCCCGGGATTTATGAACACTGAAGCTTTCTTT. Residues: CASSPGFMNTEAFF.

V usage is TRBV19 and J usage is TRBJ1-2; a weak D match, TRBD1 (6 bases). V lost 5 bases and J 3 bases, leaving 10 bases between the germline ends. Germline V gene sequence: CDR1 LNHDA, CDR2 SQIVND (reference sequence). The CDR3 extends over 13 amino acids. The CDR3 coding sequence is TGTGCCAGTAGTCGTAGACAGGACTATGGCTACACCTTC. Translating it yields CASSRRQDYGYTF. Looking up the rest from reference TRBV19 and TRBJ1-2 gives the full variable domain: DGGITQSPKYLFRKEGQNVTLSCEQNLNHDAMYWYRQDPGQGLRLIYYSQIVNDFQKGDIAEGYSVSREKKESFPLTVTSAQKNPTAFYLCASSRRQDYGYTFGSGTRLTVV.

V gene TRBV5-1 combines with J gene TRBJ1-1; 9 bases are shared with TRBD1. The CDR3 extends over 15 amino acids. J lost 7 bases, V lost 0 bases, and 7 bases had no gene match. Germline lookup yields CDR1 SGHRS and CDR2 YFSETQ. CDR3 coding DNA: TGCGCCAGCAGCTTGGCGACGAGACAGGGGGATGAAGCTTTCTTT. Protein: CASSLATRQGDEAFF.

The V and J genes are TRBV5-6 and TRBJ1-5, with 8 bases identical to TRBD1. Unmatched junction bases numbered 11, after V lost 5 bases and J lost 4 bases. Germline CDR1 SGHDT, CDR2 YYEEEE. The CDR3 is 16 residues long. In DNA form, the CDR3 reads TGTGCCAGCAGTAGTGGACAGGGACGAATAAATCAGCCCCAGCATTTT. It translates to CASSSGQGRINQPQHF. Together with reference TRBV5-6 and TRBJ1-5, the CDR3 gives the full variable domain: DAGVTQSPTHLIKTRGQQVTLRCSPKSGHDTVSWYQQALGQGPQFIFQYYEEEERQRGNFPDRFSGHQFPNYSSELNVNALLLGDSALYLCASSSGQGRINQPQHFGDGTRLSIL.

The gene calls are TRBV10-3 and TRBJ1-1; 8 bases are a match to TRBD1. Per germline, CDR1 ENHRY and CDR2 SYGVKD. The CDR3 totals 14 residues. V gave up 10 bases and J gave up 3 bases; unmatched junction bases: 10. The CDR3 DNA reads as TGTGCCACCAAACAGGGGGGGTGGGACACTGAAGCTTTCTTT. It is translated as CATKQGGWDTEAFF.

This clone was detected once. V is TRBV7-8 and J is TRBJ1-5, with D possibly TRBD1 on 5 matching bases. The CDR3 spans 16 residues. Germline CDR1 and CDR2: SGHVS and FQNEAQ. Deletions cut 4 bases from V and 4 bases from J, with 17 bases between. CDR3 nucleotides: TGTGCCAGCAGCTCCACCGGACGGGGACTTAATCAGCCCCAGCATTTT. It encodes CASSSTGRGLNQPQHF.

V and J are TRBV6-5 and TRBJ1-1; no firm D call. Germline CDR1 reads MNHEY; CDR2 reads SVGAGI. The CDR3 sequence is 14 residues long. V dropped 2 bases and J dropped 6 bases, with 13 bases sitting between them. Here the CDR3 DNA reads TGTGCCAGCAGTTACGGGCCGGAGGGCGCTGAAGCTTTCTTT. This gives the protein CASSYGPEGAEAFF.

The rearrangement joins TRBV11-2 to TRBJ2-1; 12 bases map to TRBD2. Germline CDR1 and CDR2: SGHAT and FQNNGV. Trimming at V came to 4 bases and at J to 9 bases, leaving 10 bases not matched to a gene. CDR3 length equals 16 residues. The CDR3 DNA follows: TGTGCCAGCAGCTACATGCTAGCGGGAGGGAGCAGTGAGCAGTTCTTC. Its protein product is CASSYMLAGGSSEQFF. Drawing the rest from reference TRBV11-2 and TRBJ2-1, the complete variable domain is EAGVAQSPRYKIIEKRQSVAFWCNPISGHATLYWYQQILGQGPKLLIQFQNNGVVDDSQLPKDRFSAERLKGVDSTLKIQPAKLEDSAVYLCASSYMLAGGSSEQFFGPGTRLTVL.

The DNA for the CDR3 is TGTGCCAGCAGTATACAGCCCTCTGGGGCCAACGTCCTGACTTTC. This gives the protein CASSIQPSGANVLTF. This rearrangement joins TRBV6-1 to TRBJ2-6; no reliable D call. The V gene lost 5 bases and the J gene lost 0 bases, with 8 bases spanning the gap. The CDR3 is 15 amino acids. CDR1 and CDR2 (germline): MNHNS, SASEGT.

This chain joins TRBV5-1 and TRBJ2-2; 9 bases are shared with TRBD1. Germline CDR1 reads SGHRS; CDR2 reads YFSETQ. Trimming at V came to 3 bases and at J to 2 bases, leaving 5 bases not matched to a gene. CDR3 length: 16 residues. The CDR3 region is CASSSTGGKNTGELFF. CDR3 DNA: TGCGCCAGCAGCTCCACAGGGGGCAAAAACACCGGGGAGCTGTTTTTT. Complete variable domain (other parts from reference TRBV5-1 and TRBJ2-2): KAGVTQTPRYLIKTRGQQVTLSCSPISGHRSVSWYQQTPGQGLQFLFEYFSETQRNKGNFPGRFSGRQFSNSRSEMNVSTLELGDSALYLCASSSTGGKNTGELFFGEGSRLTVL.

The V call is TRBV5-4, the J call TRBJ2-1; 13 bases align to TRBD2. Trimming cost V 4 bases and J 5 bases; bases outside gene matches: 6. Per germline, CDR1 SGHNT and CDR2 YYREEE (reference sequence). The CDR3 is 16 residues long. The CDR3 region has the DNA TGTGCCAGCAGCGGATCGACTAGCGGGGGGCACAATGAGCAGTTCTTC. The encoded protein is CASSGSTSGGHNEQFF.

The chain recombines TRBV23-1 with TRBJ1-1; no reliable D call. TRBV23-1 is reported as an ORF; its role is uncertain. Deletions cut 4 bases from V and 1 base from J, with 19 bases between. CDR3 size: 17 residues. Here the CDR3 reads CASSPLTDTHTNTEAFF. For the CDR3, the DNA is TGCGCCAGCAGTCCGTTGACCGACACACATACGAACACTGAAGCTTTCTTT.

The chain uses TRBV6-4 and TRBJ2-6; 7 nucleotides align to TRBD1. V shed 2 bases and J 0 bases; nucleotides not matched to a gene: 4. Germline loops: CDR1 MRHNA, CDR2 SNTAGT. This CDR3 contains 17 residues. The CDR3 protein is CASSDQGVHSGANVLTF. CDR3 bases: TGTGCCAGCAGTGACCAGGGGGTCCACTCTGGGGCCAACGTCCTGACTTTC.

V usage is TRBV28 and J usage is TRBJ2-7; TRBD2 matches at 8 bases. The length of the CDR3 is 14 residues. Unmatched junction bases numbered 7, after V lost 3 bases and J lost 6 bases. CDR1 MDHEN and CDR2 SYDVKM come from the germline V gene. CDR3 in DNA: TGTGCCAGCAGTTTGGTAGCGGGAAGGCTCGAGCAGTACTTC. Amino acid sequence: CASSLVAGRLEQYF.

The V gene is TRBV10-3, the J gene TRBJ2-6; D might be TRBD1 (6 bases). The CDR3 consists of 16 residues. Germline V gene lookup returns CDR1 ENHRY and CDR2 SYGVKD. Between the trimmed V and J ends, which lost 6 bases and 2 bases, there was a span of 14 bases. CDR3 sequence (DNA): TGTGCCATCAGCCCCGGACAGTCTACTGGGGCCAACGTCCTGACTTTC. Translated: CAISPGQSTGANVLTF.